Shown below are 16 T cell receptor beta chains from a single sample sequenced in a study of blood T cell repertoires in COVID-19 (TCRdb year 2020). Library method: the immunoSEQ multiplex PCR assay. What TCRdb holds here is the immuneACCESS table cut down to in-frame rearrangements. Part of the clones is not present; checked against another copy, under half of the missing clones reflect an unresolved V gene, and the others are unexplained. The sample data list 450,000 to 500,000 clones, and around 85% of these were observed just once. Clones ranked in the top ten supply 6.5% to 8.5% of the sample. Sequenced input: PBMCs or T cells enriched from blood (not recorded which). The receptors come from a woman aged 55-70 years who had recovered from COVID-19.

This clone was counted a single time. The chain has TRBV29-1 and TRBJ1-1, with D possibly matching TRBD1 (5 bases). Germline V CDR1 and CDR2: SQVTM, ANQGSEA. V was trimmed by 5 bases and J by 3 bases, leaving 7 bases between them. The CDR3 sequence is 11 residues long. The CDR3 spells CSVSRDTEAFF. In nucleotides, the CDR3 is TGCAGCGTTAGCAGGGACACTGAAGCTTTCTTT.

This clone was found many times. The chain combines TRBV2 with TRBJ2-1; D may be TRBD2 (6 bases). Trimming took off 3 bases at V and 7 bases at J, with 13 bases between the two ends. The germline gives CDR1 SNHLY, CDR2 FYNNEI. This CDR3 spans 14 amino acids. The CDR3 sequence: CASSDWIGGNEQFF. CDR3 coding DNA: TGTGCCAGCAGTGATTGGATTGGGGGGAATGAGCAGTTCTTC.

Comments on this clone: Other DNA sequences in the sample encode the same CDR3. The chain has TRBV7-2 and TRBJ2-3; 11 bases are shared with TRBD2. Germline assignment: CDR1 SGHTA and CDR2 FQGNSA. V was pared by 1 base and J by 3 bases, with 3 bases of the junction left unmatched. The CDR3 covers 16 residues. CDR3 coding DNA: TGTGCCAGCAGCTTAGTTGGGACTAGCGGAACAGATACGCAGTATTTT. Translation: CASSLVGTSGTDTQYF.

This chain connects TRBV3-1 (or the pseudogene TRBV3-2) to TRBJ2-3; D perhaps matches TRBD2 (5 bases). The length of the CDR3 is 17 residues. Germline CDR1 and CDR2: LGHDT and YNNKEL (reference sequence). The germline V and J ends were trimmed by 4 bases and 2 bases, with 19 bases remaining between them. The CDR3 sequence: CASSRRDQLGSTDTQYF. The CDR3 DNA reads TGTGCCAGCAGCCGCCGAGACCAACTAGGGTCCACAGATACGCAGTATTTT.

In its sample, this clone was seen a few times. J is TRBJ1-3 and V is TRBV7-9; 7 nucleotides match TRBD1. Germline V gene lookup returns CDR1 SEHNR and CDR2 FQNEAQ (reference sequence). The J segment lost 2 bases and the V segment lost 1 base, leaving 2 bases of the junction unmatched. The CDR3 is 15 amino acids. CDR3 amino acids: CASSLGQGTGNTIYF. In nucleotides, the CDR3 is TGTGCCAGCAGCTTAGGACAGGGAACTGGAAACACCATATATTTT.

This chain connects TRBV10-3 to TRBJ2-2; the D gene is possibly TRBD2 (7 bases). Germline assignment: CDR1 ENHRY and CDR2 SYGVKD. The CDR3 is 15 amino acids. With 1 base removed from V and 6 bases from J, the gap between germline ends came to 12 bases. CDR3 sequence (DNA): TGTGCCATCAGTGAGTTGCGGGGGCCCTCCGGGGAGCTGTTTTTT. It yields the protein CAISELRGPSGELFF.

This sequence joins TRBV5-1 and TRBJ2-5, with a tentative D call TRBD2 (6 bases). The germline CDR1 and CDR2 sequences are SGHRS and YFSETQ. Trimming left V 0 bases short and J 5 bases short, with 14 bases between. This CDR3 has 15 residues. Here the CDR3 DNA reads TGCGCCAGCAGCTTGGGTGAACGCGGGAAGGAGACCCAGTACTTC. As protein: CASSLGERGKETQYF.

This chain uses TRBV9 with TRBJ2-3; D is uncertain. Deletions cut 0 bases from V and 0 bases from J, with 14 bases between. There are 17 residues in the CDR3. Germline CDR1 and CDR2: SGDLS and YYNGEE. For the CDR3, the DNA is TGTGCCAGCAGCGTAGCTGTTCGGTTCTCTAGCACAGATACGCAGTATTTT. Its protein product is CASSVAVRFSSTDTQYF.

This rearrangement joins TRBV6-5 to TRBJ2-5, with D unresolved. V lost 2 bases and J lost 3, with 4 bases in between. The CDR3 totals 12 residues. Per germline, CDR1 MNHEY and CDR2 SVGAGI. In nucleotides, the CDR3 is TGTGCCAGCAGTTACCATGAAGAGACCCAGTACTTC. Residues: CASSYHEETQYF.

The chain carries TRBV7-9 and TRBJ1-2; D ambiguous. V was pared by 2 bases and J by 6 bases, with 7 bases between. This CDR3 region has 12 residues. Germline values: CDR1 SEHNR, CDR2 FQNEAQ (reference sequence). The CDR3 here is CASSLIQDGYTF. The DNA for the CDR3 is TGTGCCAGCAGCTTAATCCAGGATGGCTACACCTTC.

This chain links TRBV10-3 with TRBJ1-3; no clear D gene. CDR1 and CDR2 (germline): ENHRY, SYGVKD. V lost 3 bases, J lost 0 bases, and 12 bases lay in between. CDR3 length equals 16 residues. CDR3 sequence: CAISEAQVLSGNTIYF. Here the CDR3 DNA reads TGTGCCATCAGTGAAGCCCAGGTCCTCTCTGGAAACACCATATATTTT.

V gene TRBV19 combines with J gene TRBJ2-2; the match to TRBD2 covers 7 bases. J lost 2 bases, V lost 10 bases, and 7 bases had no gene match. CDR1 LNHDA and CDR2 SQIVND come from the germline V gene (reference sequence). This CDR3 spans 14 amino acids. The CDR3, as DNA: TGTGCCATGAGGCGGGGGTCAAACACCGGGGAGCTGTTTTTT. This encodes CAMRRGSNTGELFF.

The chain combines TRBV7-2 with TRBJ1-1; a weak D match, TRBD1 (5 bases). The V gene's germline CDR1 is SGHTA and CDR2 FQGNSA. V lost 5 bases and J 11 bases, leaving 18 bases between the germline ends. This CDR3 has 13 residues. In DNA, the CDR3 is TGTGCCAGCAGCAATAGGGGCCCCCGTTGGGCTTTCTTT. Protein: CASSNRGPRWAFF.

The chain has TRBV6-5 and TRBJ1-6; 7 bases match TRBD1. Germline CDR1 and CDR2: MNHEY and SVGAGI. V lost 7 bases, J lost 7 bases, and 7 bases stayed unmatched. The CDR3 is 14 residues long. The CDR3 sequence: CASTLNRGNSPLHF. For the CDR3, the DNA is TGTGCCAGCACCCTCAACAGGGGAAATTCACCCCTCCACTTT.

This chain joins TRBV18 and TRBJ2-3; 8 bases match TRBD1. The length of the CDR3 is 17 residues. V was clipped by 0 bases and J by 0 bases; unmatched bases: 5. Germline-derived CDR1 and CDR2 are KGHSH and LQKENI. The CDR3 reads CASSPPLGQGSTDTQYF. CDR3 in DNA: TGTGCCAGCTCACCACCCCTTGGACAGGGAAGCACAGATACGCAGTATTTT.

The V gene is TRBV27, the J gene TRBJ2-7, with 8 nucleotides matching TRBD1. CDR1 is MNHEY and CDR2 is SMNVEV in the germline V gene (reference sequence). Losses at the gene ends were 8 bases for V and 6 bases for J; bases not matched to a gene: 9. The CDR3 sequence is 13 residues long. Here the CDR3 DNA reads TGTGCCAGCCGGAGACAGGGGTCGAGCGAGCAGTACTTC. Amino acids: CASRRQGSSEQYF.